This entry concerns a single T cell receptor beta chain. The identical CDR3 is also encoded by other nucleotide sequences in the sample. The data are from a study of blood T cell repertoires in COVID-19. The wider study: Samples came from the United States, Italy and Spain, spanning acute and convalescent COVID-19. T cells, B-cell-depleted T cells, or PBMCs supplied cDNA or gDNA.

Sequenced by immunoSEQ multiplex PCR; TCRdb stores in-frame clones only, minus some. The sample yields about 160,000 clones, approximately 80% seen once. The ends lost 0 bases at V and 5 bases at J; junction bases unmatched: 3. This CDR3 contains 16 residues. Germline CDR1 and CDR2: MNHNS and SASEGT. Specimen: peripheral blood. The chain carries TRBV6-1 and TRBJ1-4; 10 bases line up with TRBD1. The receptor comes from a man between 65 and 79 years old with acute or convalescent COVID-19. The DNA for the CDR3 is TGTGCCAGCAGTGAAGCGTGGGGACAGGGGAATGAAAAACTGTTTTTT. This encodes CASSEAWGQGNEKLFF.